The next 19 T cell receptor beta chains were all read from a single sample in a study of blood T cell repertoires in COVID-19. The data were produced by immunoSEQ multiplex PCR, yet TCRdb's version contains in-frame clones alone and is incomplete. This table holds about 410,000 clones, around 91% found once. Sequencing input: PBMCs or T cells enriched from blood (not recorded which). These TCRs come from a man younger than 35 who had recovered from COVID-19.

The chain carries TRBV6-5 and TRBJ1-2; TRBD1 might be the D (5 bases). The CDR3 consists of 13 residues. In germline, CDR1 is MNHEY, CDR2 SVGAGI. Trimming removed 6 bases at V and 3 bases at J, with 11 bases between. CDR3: CASSLDNYYGYTF. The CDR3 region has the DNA TGTGCCAGCAGCCTGGACAACTACTATGGCTACACCTTC.

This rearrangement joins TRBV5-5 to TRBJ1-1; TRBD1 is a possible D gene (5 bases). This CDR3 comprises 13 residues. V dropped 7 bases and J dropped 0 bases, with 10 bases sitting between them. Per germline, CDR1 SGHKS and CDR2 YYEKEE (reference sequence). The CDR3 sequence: CASGRGVNTEAFF. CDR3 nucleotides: TGTGCCAGCGGCCGGGGGGTGAACACTGAAGCTTTCTTT.

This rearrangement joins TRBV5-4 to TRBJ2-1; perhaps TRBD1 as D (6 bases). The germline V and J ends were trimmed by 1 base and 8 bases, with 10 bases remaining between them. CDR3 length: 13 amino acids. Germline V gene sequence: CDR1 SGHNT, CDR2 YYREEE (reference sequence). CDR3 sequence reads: CASSLKGVDEQFF. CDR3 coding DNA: TGTGCCAGCAGCTTGAAGGGGGTGGATGAGCAGTTCTTC.

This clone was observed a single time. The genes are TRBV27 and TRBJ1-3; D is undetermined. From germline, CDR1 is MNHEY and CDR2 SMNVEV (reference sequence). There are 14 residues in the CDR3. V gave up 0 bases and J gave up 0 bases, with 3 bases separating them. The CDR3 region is CASSLSISGNTIYF. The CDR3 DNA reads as TGTGCCAGCAGTTTATCCATCTCTGGAAACACCATATATTTT.

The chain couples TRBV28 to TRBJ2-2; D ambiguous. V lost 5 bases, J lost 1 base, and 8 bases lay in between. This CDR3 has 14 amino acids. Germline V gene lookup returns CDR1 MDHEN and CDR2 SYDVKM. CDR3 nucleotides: TGTGCCAGCAGTGTATCCCGGAACACCGGGGAGCTGTTTTTT. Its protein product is CASSVSRNTGELFF.

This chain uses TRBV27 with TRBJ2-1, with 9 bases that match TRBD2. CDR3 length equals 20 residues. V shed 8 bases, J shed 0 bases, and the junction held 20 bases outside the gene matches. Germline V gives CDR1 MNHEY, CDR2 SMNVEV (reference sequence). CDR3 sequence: CASPNAQAGGPGGSYNEQFF. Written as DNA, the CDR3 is TGTGCCAGCCCTAACGCCCAAGCGGGGGGTCCCGGCGGCTCCTACAATGAGCAGTTCTTC.

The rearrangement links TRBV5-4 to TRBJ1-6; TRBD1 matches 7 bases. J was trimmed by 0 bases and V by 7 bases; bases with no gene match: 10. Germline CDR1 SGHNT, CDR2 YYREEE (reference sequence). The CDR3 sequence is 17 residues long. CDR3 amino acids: CASRRLTGNSYNSPLHF. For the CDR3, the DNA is TGTGCCAGCCGCCGTCTGACAGGGAACTCCTATAATTCACCCCTCCACTTT.

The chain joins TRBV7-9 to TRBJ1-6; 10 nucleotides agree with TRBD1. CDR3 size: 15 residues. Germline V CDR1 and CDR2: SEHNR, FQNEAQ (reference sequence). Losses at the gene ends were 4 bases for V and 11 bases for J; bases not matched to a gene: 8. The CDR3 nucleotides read TGTGCCAGCAGCTCAGGACAGGGGGACTTGACACCCCTCCACTTT. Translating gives CASSSGQGDLTPLHF. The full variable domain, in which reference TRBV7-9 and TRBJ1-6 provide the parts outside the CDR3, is DTGVSQNPRHKITKRGQNVTFRCDPISEHNRLYWYRQTLGQGPEFLTYFQNEAQLEKSRLLSDRFSAERPKGSFSTLEIQRTEQGDSAMYLCASSSGQGDLTPLHFGNGTRLTVT.

The CDR3 bases are TGTGCCAGCAACCAGTATAGCGGGAGGGCCCCAGATACGCAGTATTTT. It codes for CASNQYSGRAPDTQYF. The rearrangement joins TRBV6-6 to TRBJ2-3; 11 bases agree with TRBD2. Per the germline V gene, CDR1 is MNHNY and CDR2 is SVGAGI (reference sequence). This CDR3 is 16 amino acids long. Trimming took 7 bases from V and 4 from J; bases not matched to a gene: 10.

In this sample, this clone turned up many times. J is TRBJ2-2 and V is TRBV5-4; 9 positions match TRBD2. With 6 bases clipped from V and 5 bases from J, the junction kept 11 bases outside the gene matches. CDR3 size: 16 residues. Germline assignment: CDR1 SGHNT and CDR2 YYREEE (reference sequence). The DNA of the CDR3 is TGTGCCAGCAACATTTATAGCGGGAGTGGGACCGGGGAGCTGTTTTTT. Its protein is CASNIYSGSGTGELFF.

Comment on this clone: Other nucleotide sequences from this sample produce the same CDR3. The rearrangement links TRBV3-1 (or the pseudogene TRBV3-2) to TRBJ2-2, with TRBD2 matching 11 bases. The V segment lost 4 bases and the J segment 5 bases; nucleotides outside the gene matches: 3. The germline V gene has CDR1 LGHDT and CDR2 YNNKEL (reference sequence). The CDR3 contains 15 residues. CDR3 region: CASSPLAGGTGELFF. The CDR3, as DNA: TGTGCCAGCAGCCCATTAGCGGGGGGGACCGGGGAGCTGTTTTTT.

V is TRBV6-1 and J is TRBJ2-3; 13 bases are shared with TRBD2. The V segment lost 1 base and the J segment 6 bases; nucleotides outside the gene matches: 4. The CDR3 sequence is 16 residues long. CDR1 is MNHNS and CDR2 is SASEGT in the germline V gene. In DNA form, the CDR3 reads TGTGCCAGCAGTGAAGAACTAGCGGGAGGGCGGGATACGCAGTATTTT. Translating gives CASSEELAGGRDTQYF.

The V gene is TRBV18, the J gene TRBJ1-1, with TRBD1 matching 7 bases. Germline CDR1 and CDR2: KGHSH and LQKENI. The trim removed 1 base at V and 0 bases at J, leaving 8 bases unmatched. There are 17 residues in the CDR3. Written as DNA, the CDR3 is TGTGCCAGCTCACCACAGTCGACAGGGCGTCTGAACACTGAAGCTTTCTTT. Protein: CASSPQSTGRLNTEAFF.

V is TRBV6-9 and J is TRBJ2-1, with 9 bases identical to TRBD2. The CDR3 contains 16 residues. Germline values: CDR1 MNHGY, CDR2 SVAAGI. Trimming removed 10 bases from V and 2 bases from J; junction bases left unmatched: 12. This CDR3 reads CATRGSTSGPYNEQFF. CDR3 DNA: TGTGCCACCAGAGGGTCGACTAGCGGACCCTACAATGAGCAGTTCTTC.

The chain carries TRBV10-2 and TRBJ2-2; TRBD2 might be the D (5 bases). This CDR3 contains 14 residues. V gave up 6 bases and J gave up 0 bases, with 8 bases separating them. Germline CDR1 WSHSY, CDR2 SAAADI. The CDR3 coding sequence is TGCGCCAGCAGGCCCGGGGCGAACACCGGGGAGCTGTTTTTT. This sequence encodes CASRPGANTGELFF.

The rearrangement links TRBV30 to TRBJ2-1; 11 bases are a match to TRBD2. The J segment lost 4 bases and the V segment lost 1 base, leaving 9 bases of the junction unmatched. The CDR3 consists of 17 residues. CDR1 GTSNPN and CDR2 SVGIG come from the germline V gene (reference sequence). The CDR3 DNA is TGTGCCTGGAGTGCACAGGGACTAGCGGAACGTTACAATGAGCAGTTCTTC. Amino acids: CAWSAQGLAERYNEQFF.

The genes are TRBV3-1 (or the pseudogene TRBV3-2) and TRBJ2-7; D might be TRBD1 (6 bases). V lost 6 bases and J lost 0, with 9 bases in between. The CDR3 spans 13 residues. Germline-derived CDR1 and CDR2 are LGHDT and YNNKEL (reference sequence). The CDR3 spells CASRNRASYEQYF. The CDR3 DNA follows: TGTGCCAGCAGGAACAGGGCCTCCTACGAGCAGTACTTC.

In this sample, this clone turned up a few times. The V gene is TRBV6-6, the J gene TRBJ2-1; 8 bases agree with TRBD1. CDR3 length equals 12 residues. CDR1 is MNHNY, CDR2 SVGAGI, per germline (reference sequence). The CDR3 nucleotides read TGTGTCACTGGACAGGGTTTAAATGAGCAGTTCTTC. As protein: CVTGQGLNEQFF.

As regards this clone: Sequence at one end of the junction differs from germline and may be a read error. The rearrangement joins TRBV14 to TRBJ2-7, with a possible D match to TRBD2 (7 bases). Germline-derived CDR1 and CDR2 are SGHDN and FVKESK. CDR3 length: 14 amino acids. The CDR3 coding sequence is TGTGCCAGCAGGCAAGGGGGGGGAACCTACGAGCAGTACTTC. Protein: CASRQGGGTYEQYF.